Listed below are T cell receptor beta chains from one sample, sequenced in a study of blood T cell repertoires in COVID-19. TCRdb's copy holds only in-frame clones and misses some; the assay was immunoSEQ multiplex PCR. The sample consists of about 120,000 clones, around four fifths of them appearing once. The sample was peripheral blood. The receptors were gathered from a man aged 65 to 85 with active or convalescent COVID-19. Both conserved end residues are part of each CDR3. Fields, in order: V gene, D gene, J gene, clone size, CDR3 protein, CDR3 DNA. A D gene is named only where the DNA matches it firmly. The size field is filled for only some rows; it gives once, few, many or a size class.

>TRBV3-1/TRBV3-2|-|TRBJ2-7|few
CASSFTGVREQYF
TGTGCCAGCAGCTTCACGGGGGTGAGGGAGCAGTACTTC
>TRBV19|TRBD2|TRBJ2-1|-
CASSIPGTSGTVEQFF
TGTGCCAGTAGTATTCCCGGGACTAGCGGGACAGTTGAGCAGTTCTTC
>TRBV6-2/TRBV6-3|TRBD1|TRBJ2-1|few
CASSYFGTGSDEQFF
TGTGCCAGCAGTTACTTTGGGACAGGGTCGGATGAGCAGTTCTTC
>TRBV7-2|TRBD2|TRBJ2-5|once
CASSLIAGMGKETQYF
TGTGCCAGCAGCTTAATAGCGGGGATGGGGAAAGAGACCCAGTACTTC
>TRBV6-2/TRBV6-3|-|TRBJ2-1|once
CASGRGRNEQFF
TGTGCCAGCGGCCGGGGGCGGAATGAGCAGTTCTTC
>TRBV7-9|-|TRBJ2-5|-
CASSPRETQYF
TGTGCCAGCAGCCCCCGGGAGACCCAGTACTTC
>TRBV11-2|-|TRBJ1-3|-
CASSLLAQVGSGNTIYF
TGTGCCAGCAGCTTATTAGCACAGGTTGGCTCTGGAAACACCATATATTTT
>TRBV5-4|-|TRBJ1-1|-
CASSRGAGQRPEAFF
TGTGCCAGCAGCCGGGGCGCAGGACAGAGGCCTGAAGCTTTCTTT
>TRBV18|-|TRBJ2-2|-
CASSPMDTRTGELFF
TGTGCCAGCTCACCCATGGACACACGAACCGGGGAGCTGTTTTTT
>TRBV18|-|TRBJ2-3|-
CASSPERVGTDTQYF
TGTGCCAGCTCACCAGAGAGGGTCGGCACAGATACGCAGTATTTT
>TRBV18|-|TRBJ1-1|-
CASSPERASVTEAFF
TGTGCCAGCTCACCCGAGAGGGCATCCGTCACTGAAGCTTTCTTT
>TRBV5-6|TRBD2|TRBJ2-3|-
CASSKTSGSTDTQYF
TGTGCCAGCAGCAAGACTAGCGGAAGCACAGATACGCAGTATTTT
>TRBV7-2|-|TRBJ2-5|-
CASSLGRSETQYF
TGTGCCAGCAGCTTAGGAAGGAGTGAGACCCAGTACTTC
>TRBV7-2|TRBD1|TRBJ1-2|-
CASSPPGQENANYGYTF
TGTGCCAGCAGCCCCCCGGGACAGGAAAATGCTAACTATGGCTACACCTTC
>TRBV7-3|-|TRBJ2-1|-
CASSLGPYNEQFF
TGTGCCAGCAGCTTGGGGCCCTACAATGAGCAGTTCTTC
>TRBV5-1|TRBD1|TRBJ2-7|-
CASSLLPGQGAYEQYF
TGCGCCAGCAGCCTGTTACCGGGACAGGGGGCCTACGAGCAGTACTTC
>TRBV5-6|-|TRBJ2-5|-
CASSLGSRETQYF
TGTGCCAGCAGCTTGGGGAGTAGGGAGACCCAGTACTTC
>TRBV4-3|-|TRBJ2-7|-
CASSQEQGYEQYF
TGCGCCAGCAGCCAAGAACAGGGTTACGAGCAGTACTTC
>TRBV19|TRBD1|TRBJ1-3|-
CASSIGGSQGASGNTIYF
TGTGCCAGTAGTATTGGCGGTTCTCAGGGGGCCTCTGGAAACACCATATATTTT
>TRBV4-2|-|TRBJ2-7|-
CASSQGDNAYEQYF
TGTGCCAGCAGCCAAGGTGACAACGCCTACGAGCAGTACTTC
>TRBV15|-|TRBJ1-2|-
CATSSVRARLPNYGYTF
TGTGCCACCAGCAGTGTCAGGGCGCGGCTCCCTAACTATGGCTACACCTTC
>TRBV13|-|TRBJ1-2|-
CASRGRYGNYGYTF
TGTGCCAGCAGGGGGCGGTATGGTAACTATGGCTACACCTTC
>TRBV11-3|TRBD2|TRBJ2-3|once
CASSPTRGGRLDTQYF
TGTGCCAGCAGCCCCACCCGGGGGGGCCGTTTGGATACGCAGTATTTT
>TRBV9|-|TRBJ2-7|-
CASSVGRGSHEQYF
TGTGCCAGCAGCGTAGGTAGGGGGAGCCACGAGCAGTACTTC
>TRBV11-2|-|TRBJ1-5|-
CASSRTSNNQPQHF
TGTGCCAGCAGCCGTACCAGTAACAATCAGCCCCAGCATTTT
>TRBV6-5|-|TRBJ1-6|-
CASSRLKDNSPLHF
TGTGCCAGCAGCAGATTAAAAGATAATTCACCCCTCCACTTT
>TRBV6-6|TRBD2|TRBJ2-5|-
CASSYSLAGGQETQYF
TGTGCCAGCAGTTACTCACTAGCGGGGGGGCAAGAGACCCAGTACTTC
>TRBV5-1|TRBD2|TRBJ2-5|-
CASSLGTSGGTQETQYF
TGCGCCAGCAGCTTGGGGACTAGCGGGGGAACCCAAGAGACCCAGTACTTC
>TRBV6-4|TRBD2|TRBJ2-7|-
CASSDPGTSGATNYEQYF
TGTGCCAGCAGTGACCCCGGGACTAGCGGGGCAACTAACTACGAGCAGTACTTC
>TRBV24-1|TRBD2|TRBJ2-1|-
CATSDPSGNRRSYNEQFF
TGTGCCACCAGTGATCCTAGCGGAAACAGACGGTCCTACAATGAGCAGTTCTTC
>TRBV5-4|TRBD1|TRBJ1-2|-
CASSLPGQGFYGYTF
TGTGCCAGCAGCCTACCGGGACAGGGGTTTTATGGCTACACCTTC
>TRBV2|TRBD2|TRBJ2-1|few
CASSAGSGGSGEQFF
TGTGCCAGCAGTGCGGGGAGCGGGGGGAGCGGTGAGCAGTTCTTC
>TRBV27|TRBD1|TRBJ1-2|-
CASSLETGGYGGYTF
TGTGCCAGCAGTTTAGAGACAGGGGGGTACGGTGGCTACACCTTC
>TRBV11-2|TRBD2|TRBJ2-3|-
CASSLGASGITDTQYF
TGTGCCAGCAGCTTAGGGGCTAGCGGGATCACAGATACGCAGTATTTT
>TRBV6-5|TRBD2|TRBJ2-7|-
CASKGLAGPYEQYF
TGTGCCAGCAAAGGACTAGCGGGGCCCTACGAGCAGTACTTC
>TRBV6-5|-|TRBJ2-1|-
CATQVGGGGNEQFF
TGTGCCACCCAAGTGGGGGGAGGGGGCAATGAGCAGTTCTTC
>TRBV27|TRBD1|TRBJ2-7|-
CASSLASPGQGTEQYF
TGTGCCAGCAGTTTGGCTTCCCCGGGACAGGGTACCGAGCAGTACTTC
>TRBV5-1|-|TRBJ2-1|-
CASSLEGPHNEQFF
TGCGCCAGCAGCTTGGAGGGGCCCCACAATGAGCAGTTCTTC
>TRBV5-4|-|TRBJ2-3|-
CASSFGGFTDTQYF
TGTGCCAGCAGCTTTGGGGGCTTCACAGATACGCAGTATTTT
>TRBV19|TRBD1|TRBJ2-3|-
CASSRGRGLTDTQYF
TGTGCCAGTAGTAGGGGCAGGGGGTTGACAGATACGCAGTATTTT
>TRBV21-1|-|TRBJ2-5|-
CASSKVRTSVGETQYF
TGTGCCAGCAGCAAAGTAAGGACTAGCGTTGGGGAGACCCAGTACTTC
>TRBV13|TRBD1|TRBJ1-6|-
CASSPRGSSYNSPLHF
TGTGCCAGCAGCCCCAGGGGGAGCTCCTATAATTCACCCCTCCACTTT
>TRBV5-1|TRBD1|TRBJ1-1|-
CASSLSAGGQFTEAFF
TGCGCCAGCAGCTTAAGTGCAGGGGGCCAATTTACTGAAGCTTTCTTT
>TRBV6-5|-|TRBJ1-1|-
CASSPPTRAEAFF
TGTGCCAGCAGCCCGCCCACGAGGGCTGAAGCTTTCTTT
>TRBV7-2|TRBD1|TRBJ1-2|-
CASSLDGDRANYGYTF
TGTGCCAGCAGCTTAGATGGGGACAGGGCCAACTATGGCTACACCTTC
>TRBV10-3|TRBD1|TRBJ1-2|-
CAISLGQGAVDGYTF
TGTGCCATCAGTTTAGGACAGGGGGCGGTCGATGGCTACACCTTC
>TRBV30|-|TRBJ1-2|-
CAWRGVGAYTF
TGTGCCTGGAGAGGGGTGGGGGCCTACACCTTC
>TRBV25-1|TRBD2|TRBJ2-2|-
CASSGRLAGGTGELFF
TGTGCCAGCAGTGGCCGACTAGCGGGAGGCACCGGGGAGCTGTTTTTT
>TRBV5-3|-|TRBJ2-1|many
CARREKLRVAEQFF
TGTGCCAGACGGGAAAAGCTCCGGGTCGCTGAGCAGTTCTTC